These 32 T cell receptor beta chains were sequenced from one sample in a study of cytomegalovirus exposure and HLA in healthy donors. The PCR employed 60 Vbeta primers together with 13 Jbeta primers. This table comes from immunoSEQ multiplex PCR, and its TCRdb copy is limited to in-frame clones, with some not included. This sample's table has about 130,000 clones. The sequenced material came from PBMCs. The receptors shown here come from a man between 18 and 35 years old in good health and CMV-seronegative.

The V call is TRBV28, the J call TRBJ2-7; TRBD1 matches 7 bases. With 5 bases clipped from V and 1 base from J, the junction kept 5 bases outside the gene matches. Looked up from germline, CDR1 is MDHEN and CDR2 is SYDVKM. The CDR3 spans 14 residues. The CDR3 loop is CASSPTRGSYEQYF. As DNA, the CDR3 is TGTGCCAGCAGTCCCACCAGGGGGTCCTACGAGCAGTACTTC.

The V and J genes are TRBV7-2 and TRBJ2-5; no clear D. V was cut by 2 bases and J by 1 base, with 5 bases left in between. This CDR3 has 13 residues. Germline loops: CDR1 SGHTA, CDR2 FQGNSA. In DNA, the CDR3 is TGTGCCAGCAGCTTATCTTCCCAAGAGACCCAGTACTTC. This sequence encodes CASSLSSQETQYF.

The chain joins TRBV5-6 to TRBJ2-2; TRBD1 might be the D (5 bases). This CDR3 region has 17 residues. The germline V gene encodes CDR1 SGHDT and CDR2 YYEEEE. The V and J ends lost 1 base and 5 bases respectively, with 18 bases between them. CDR3 protein: CASSLYSRVLATGELFF. CDR3 coding DNA: TGTGCCAGCAGCTTGTATAGCAGGGTTTTAGCAACCGGGGAGCTGTTTTTT. Complete variable domain (other parts from reference TRBV5-6 and TRBJ2-2): DAGVTQSPTHLIKTRGQQVTLRCSPKSGHDTVSWYQQALGQGPQFIFQYYEEEERQRGNFPDRFSGHQFPNYSSELNVNALLLGDSALYLCASSLYSRVLATGELFFGEGSRLTVL.

The chain recombines TRBV19 with TRBJ2-1; 11 nucleotides line up with TRBD2. Germline V CDR1 and CDR2: LNHDA, SQIVND (reference sequence). Trimming removed 5 bases from V and 7 bases from J; junction bases left unmatched: 7. There are 15 residues in the CDR3. The CDR3 DNA is TGTGCCAGTAGTTCGAGACTAGCGGGGCTGAATGAGCAGTTCTTC. Translated, it gives CASSSRLAGLNEQFF.

The genes are TRBV29-1 and TRBJ1-1, with TRBD1 matching 8 bases. Trimming cost V 6 bases and J 5 bases; bases outside gene matches: 8. The CDR3 has 13 residues. CDR1 SQVTM and CDR2 ANQGSEA come from the germline V gene. The DNA for the CDR3 is TGCAGCGTAGACACAGGGGGTAGGACTGAAGCTTTCTTT. This encodes CSVDTGGRTEAFF.

The V and J genes are TRBV29-1 and TRBJ1-1; D is perhaps TRBD1 (6 bases). Germline V gene data show CDR1 as SQVTM and CDR2 as ANQGSEA. The CDR3 spans 13 residues. Trimming removed 6 bases at V and 2 bases at J, with 13 bases between. The CDR3 loop is CSVRGQTNTEAFF. The CDR3 DNA sequence: TGCAGCGTCCGCGGACAGACTAACACTGAAGCTTTCTTT.

In the case of this clone: At the DNA level, this CDR3 is encoded by other sequences in the same sample as well. The J gene is TRBJ1-2, the V gene TRBV27; 8 nucleotides match TRBD1. The CDR3 consists of 16 residues. V lost 4 bases, J lost 1 base, and 8 bases stayed unmatched. CDR1 and CDR2 (germline): MNHEY, SMNVEV (reference sequence). DNA of the CDR3: TGTGCCAGCAGTTCGTCGACAGGGGAATTTAACTATGGCTACACCTTC. This sequence encodes CASSSSTGEFNYGYTF.

The chain is built from TRBV11-3 and TRBJ2-7; the match to TRBD2 covers 8 bases. V was pared by 5 bases and J by 2 bases, with 11 bases of the junction left unmatched. The CDR3 spans 16 residues. Germline CDR1 is SGHNT and CDR2 is YENEEA. Here the CDR3 DNA reads TGTGCCAGCAGCCGACAAATGACTAGCGAGGCCTACGAGCAGTACTTC. This codes for CASSRQMTSEAYEQYF.

The gene calls are TRBV19 and TRBJ2-3; D remains unclear. The CDR3 runs 14 residues. CDR1 and CDR2 (germline): LNHDA, SQIVND (reference sequence). V lost 5 bases, J lost 0 bases, and 9 bases lay in between. CDR3 nucleotides: TGTGCCAGTAGTGCCCCTGGCAGCACAGATACGCAGTATTTT. It translates to CASSAPGSTDTQYF.

DNA of the CDR3: TGTGCCAGCAAGACAGGGGCGAGCACAGATACGCAGTATTTT. It translates to CASKTGASTDTQYF. This rearrangement joins TRBV19 to TRBJ2-3, with 8 bases lining up with TRBD1. This CDR3 region has 14 residues. V lost 9 bases and J lost 0; bases outside the gene matches: 5. Germline V gene sequence: CDR1 LNHDA, CDR2 SQIVND (reference sequence). The full variable domain, its missing parts supplied by reference TRBV19 and TRBJ2-3, is DGGITQSPKYLFRKEGQNVTLSCEQNLNHDAMYWYRQDPGQGLRLIYYSQIVNDFQKGDIAEGYSVSREKKESFPLTVTSAQKNPTAFYLCASKTGASTDTQYFGPGTRLTVL.

The genes are TRBV5-1 and TRBJ1-5; D is undetermined. Germline V CDR1 and CDR2: SGHRS, YFSETQ. This CDR3 region has 15 residues. V was cut by 4 bases and J by 1 base, with 12 bases left in between. CDR3 coding DNA: TGCGCCAGCAGCCGCGATAATCCCAGCAATCAGCCCCAGCATTTT. Amino acid sequence: CASSRDNPSNQPQHF.

The J gene is TRBJ1-5, the V gene TRBV6-5; 7 bases line up with TRBD1. J lost 5 bases, V lost 7 bases, and 2 bases had no gene match. CDR1 is MNHEY and CDR2 is SVGAGI in the germline V gene. The CDR3 contains 12 residues. The CDR3: CASNTGDQPQHF. Here the CDR3 DNA reads TGTGCCAGCAACACAGGGGATCAGCCCCAGCATTTT.

The chain couples TRBV5-4 to TRBJ2-1; 10 positions agree with TRBD2. Germline V gene data show CDR1 as SGHNT and CDR2 as YYREEE (reference sequence). There are 16 residues in the CDR3. V trimming: 1 base; J trimming: 2 bases; junction bases outside the gene matches: 3. In nucleotides, the CDR3 is TGTGCCAGCAGCTTGCCAACTAGCGGGACCTACAATGAGCAGTTCTTC. It codes for CASSLPTSGTYNEQFF.

The J gene is TRBJ2-7, the V gene TRBV5-1; 8 bases are a match to TRBD1. The CDR3 is made up of 17 amino acids. Germline CDR1 SGHRS, CDR2 YFSETQ. Trimming took 4 bases from V and 6 from J; bases not matched to a gene: 18. In nucleotides, the CDR3 is TGCGCCAGCAGCCACCAGGGGGTCGCGGACAGGGTAGCCGAGCAGTACTTC. Translating it yields CASSHQGVADRVAEQYF.

The rearrangement joins TRBV10-3 to TRBJ1-2; 8 bases align to TRBD1. Unmatched junction bases numbered 3, after V lost 9 bases and J lost 3 bases. This CDR3 spans 12 amino acids. Germline CDR1 and CDR2: ENHRY and SYGVKD. Here the CDR3 reads CAIKQGDYGYTF. The CDR3 DNA is TGTGCCATAAAACAGGGGGACTATGGCTACACCTTC.

The rearrangement uses TRBV5-1 and TRBJ2-1; D is perhaps TRBD1 (5 bases). The CDR3 is made up of 16 amino acids. Germline CDR1 is SGHRS and CDR2 is YFSETQ. V lost 1 base to trimming and J lost 6 bases, with 17 bases between them. The CDR3 here is CASSLNGRPQGNEQFF. The CDR3 nucleotides are TGCGCCAGCAGCTTGAACGGACGCCCTCAGGGCAATGAGCAGTTCTTC. Together with reference TRBV5-1 and TRBJ2-1, the CDR3 gives the full variable domain: KAGVTQTPRYLIKTRGQQVTLSCSPISGHRSVSWYQQTPGQGLQFLFEYFSETQRNKGNFPGRFSGRQFSNSRSEMNVSTLELGDSALYLCASSLNGRPQGNEQFFGPGTRLTVL.

The V gene is TRBV4-1, the J gene TRBJ2-7, with D tentatively TRBD1 (5 bases). V was clipped by 6 bases and J by 1 base, with 22 bases between them. The germline gives CDR1 MGHRA, CDR2 YSYEKL. The CDR3 is 17 amino acids. DNA of the CDR3: TGCGCCAGCAGTCCCGGACAAATAGTACCCTCATCCTACGAGCAGTACTTC. It codes for CASSPGQIVPSSYEQYF.

The chain recombines TRBV6-4 with TRBJ2-6; TRBD1 is a possible D gene (6 bases). The germline gives CDR1 MRHNA, CDR2 SNTAGT. V gave up 0 bases and J gave up 2 bases, with 8 bases separating them. This CDR3 has 16 residues. Here the CDR3 reads CASSDSGGAGANVLTF. DNA for the CDR3: TGTGCCAGCAGTGACTCAGGGGGAGCTGGGGCCAACGTCCTGACTTTC.

V gene TRBV5-1 combines with J gene TRBJ2-3; no clear D gene. Germline V gives CDR1 SGHRS, CDR2 YFSETQ. CDR3 length equals 14 residues. V lost 6 bases and J lost 3, with 14 bases in between. The CDR3 here is CASNPTPRTDTQYF. In nucleotides, the CDR3 is TGCGCCAGCAATCCGACGCCGAGGACAGATACGCAGTATTTT.

The chain has TRBV5-1 and TRBJ2-2; possible D gene TRBD1, 6 bases. CDR3 length equals 15 residues. Germline CDR1 is SGHRS and CDR2 is YFSETQ. V lost 2 bases, J lost 10 bases, and 18 bases lay in between. CDR3 in amino acids: CASSLKAGAALELFF. The DNA for the CDR3 is TGCGCCAGCAGCTTAAAGGCAGGGGCCGCGTTGGAGCTGTTTTTT.

This chain links TRBV4-1 with TRBJ2-7; D is undetermined. Trimming shortened V by 0 bases and J by 3 bases, and 6 bases separated the two germline ends. This CDR3 contains 13 residues. Germline loops: CDR1 MGHRA, CDR2 YSYEKL. For the CDR3, the DNA is TGCGCCAGCAGCCAAGAGCGGCACTACGAGCAGTACTTC. Protein product: CASSQERHYEQYF.

The chain combines TRBV11-3 with TRBJ1-1; 8 bases agree with TRBD1. Germline V gives CDR1 SGHNT, CDR2 YENEEA. This CDR3 comprises 16 residues. V was clipped by 8 bases and J by 0 bases; unmatched bases: 11. The CDR3 region is CASCPGQGELNTEAFF. As DNA, the CDR3 is TGTGCCAGCTGCCCCGGACAGGGAGAATTGAACACTGAAGCTTTCTTT.

The rearrangement links TRBV18 to TRBJ2-2; D might be TRBD1 (5 bases). Germline CDR1 reads KGHSH; CDR2 reads LQKENI. The CDR3 consists of 17 residues. With 2 bases removed from V and 3 bases from J, the gap between germline ends came to 16 bases. The CDR3 sequence: CASSPIRAGDYTGELFF. The CDR3 bases are TGTGCCAGCTCACCAATCAGGGCAGGCGATTACACCGGGGAGCTGTTTTTT.

V gene TRBV7-9 combines with J gene TRBJ1-1; perhaps TRBD1 as D (5 bases). Between the trimmed V and J ends, which lost 4 bases and 4 bases, there was a span of 16 bases. The length of the CDR3 is 15 residues. Germline V gene data show CDR1 as SEHNR and CDR2 as FQNEAQ (reference sequence). The DNA of the CDR3 is TGTGCCAGCAGCTCTGGGGGAGGTCTCAGCACTGAAGCTTTCTTT. Amino acid sequence: CASSSGGGLSTEAFF.

This chain links TRBV28 with TRBJ1-5; the D gene is possibly TRBD1 (6 bases). The CDR3 contains 12 residues. The germline V gene has CDR1 MDHEN and CDR2 SYDVKM. V was clipped by 6 bases and J by 7 bases, with 10 bases between them. For the CDR3, the DNA is TGTGCCAGCAGGGACAGTTTACAGCCCCAGCATTTT. Its protein is CASRDSLQPQHF.

The rearrangement uses TRBV29-1 and TRBJ1-2; D perhaps matches TRBD1 (5 bases). The CDR3 covers 11 residues. V lost 4 bases, J lost 13 bases, and 16 bases lay in between. Germline V gene lookup returns CDR1 SQVTM and CDR2 ANQGSEA. CDR3 nucleotide sequence: TGCAGCGTTGGGGACTCCTTGAGGACCACCTTC. This encodes CSVGDSLRTTF. The full variable domain, completed using reference TRBV29-1 and TRBJ1-2, is SAVISQKPSRDICQRGTSLTIQCQVDSQVTMMFWYRQQPGQSLTLIATANQGSEATYESGFVIDKFPISRPNLTFSTLTVSNMSPEDSSIYLCSVGDSLRTTFGSGTRLTVV.

This chain connects TRBV7-8 to TRBJ1-5, with D unresolved. The CDR3 covers 15 residues. Germline V CDR1 and CDR2: SGHVS, FQNEAQ. V was trimmed by 1 base and J by 6 bases, leaving 13 bases between them. The chain's CDR3 is CASSLVFSAGQPQHF. The CDR3 DNA is TGTGCCAGCAGCTTAGTTTTCTCCGCGGGTCAGCCCCAGCATTTT.

The genes are TRBV25-1 and TRBJ1-3, with D uncertain. The CDR3 is 17 residues long. CDR1 is MGHDK and CDR2 is SYGVNS in the germline V gene. V lost 5 bases and J 2 bases, leaving 19 bases between the germline ends. CDR3 protein: CASSPPGSDGAGNTIYF. CDR3 nucleotide sequence: TGTGCCAGCAGTCCCCCGGGGTCTGACGGAGCTGGAAACACCATATATTTT.

The gene calls are TRBV7-2 and TRBJ1-3; 7 nucleotides align to TRBD1. V was pared by 5 bases and J by 0 bases, with 4 bases of the junction left unmatched. The CDR3 spans 15 residues. Per germline, CDR1 SGHTA and CDR2 FQGNSA. Here the CDR3 reads CASSRRDSSGNTIYF. CDR3 nucleotides: TGTGCCAGCAGCCGACGGGACAGCTCTGGAAACACCATATATTTT.

The chain combines TRBV10-1 with TRBJ2-7; D gene ambiguous. This CDR3 comprises 11 residues. Trimming pared 0 bases from V and 10 bases from J, leaving 7 bases between. CDR1 WNHNN and CDR2 SYGVQD come from the germline V gene (reference sequence). Written as DNA, the CDR3 is TGCGCCAGCAGTGAGTCGAAACATCAGTACTTC. It specifies CASSESKHQYF.

The chain employs TRBV5-4 and TRBJ1-6; 7 bases agree with TRBD1. Germline trimming cut 5 bases from V and 7 bases from J; bases unmatched to any gene: 6. Germline lookup yields CDR1 SGHNT and CDR2 YYREEE (reference sequence). CDR3 size: 14 residues. The CDR3: CASSQQGRNSPLHF. In nucleotides, the CDR3 is TGTGCCAGCAGTCAACAGGGGAGAAATTCACCCCTCCACTTT.

In nucleotides, the CDR3 is TGTGCCAGCAGCGTAGGTTGGTGGCCCTCTGGGGCCAACGTCCTGACTTTC. It yields the protein CASSVGWWPSGANVLTF. The chain couples TRBV9 to TRBJ2-6, with D hard to call. This CDR3 contains 17 residues. Germline-derived CDR1 and CDR2 are SGDLS and YYNGEE. V was clipped by 0 bases and J by 0 bases, with 10 bases between them.